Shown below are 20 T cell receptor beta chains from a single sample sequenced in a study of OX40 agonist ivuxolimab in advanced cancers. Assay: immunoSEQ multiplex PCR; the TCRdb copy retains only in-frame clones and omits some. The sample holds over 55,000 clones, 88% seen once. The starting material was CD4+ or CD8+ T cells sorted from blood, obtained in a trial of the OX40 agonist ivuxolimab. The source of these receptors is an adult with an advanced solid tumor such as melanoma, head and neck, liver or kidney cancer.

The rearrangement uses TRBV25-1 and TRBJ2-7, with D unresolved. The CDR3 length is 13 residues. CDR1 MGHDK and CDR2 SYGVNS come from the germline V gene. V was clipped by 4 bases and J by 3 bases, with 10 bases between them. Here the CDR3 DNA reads TGTGCCAGCAGTGGGTCCTGGGGCTACGAGCAGTACTTC. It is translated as CASSGSWGYEQYF.

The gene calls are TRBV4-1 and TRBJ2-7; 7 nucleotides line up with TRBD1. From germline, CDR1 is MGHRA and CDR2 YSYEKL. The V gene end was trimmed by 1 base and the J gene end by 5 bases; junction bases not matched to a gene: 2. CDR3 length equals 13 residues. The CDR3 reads CASSQGQGHEQYV. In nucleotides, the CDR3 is TGCGCCAGCAGCCAAGGACAGGGTCACGAGCAGTACGTC.

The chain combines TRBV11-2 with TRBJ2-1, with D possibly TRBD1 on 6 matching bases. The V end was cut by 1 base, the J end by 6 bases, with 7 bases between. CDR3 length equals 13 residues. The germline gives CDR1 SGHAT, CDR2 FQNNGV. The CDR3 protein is CASSLGGPNEQFF. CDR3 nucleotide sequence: TGTGCCAGCAGCTTAGGGGGGCCCAATGAGCAGTTCTTC.

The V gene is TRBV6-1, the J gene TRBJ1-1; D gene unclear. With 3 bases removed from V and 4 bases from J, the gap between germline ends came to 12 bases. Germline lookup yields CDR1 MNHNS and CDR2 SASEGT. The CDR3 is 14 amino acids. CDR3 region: CASSDLSYSTEAFF. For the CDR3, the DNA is TGTGCCAGCAGTGATTTATCGTACAGCACTGAAGCTTTCTTT.

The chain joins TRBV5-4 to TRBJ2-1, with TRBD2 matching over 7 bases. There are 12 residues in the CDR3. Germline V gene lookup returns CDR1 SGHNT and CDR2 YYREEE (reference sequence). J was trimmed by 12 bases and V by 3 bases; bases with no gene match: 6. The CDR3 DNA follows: TGTGCCAGCAGCTCACCGGGGGGAAGGCAGTTCTTC. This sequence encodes CASSSPGGRQFF.

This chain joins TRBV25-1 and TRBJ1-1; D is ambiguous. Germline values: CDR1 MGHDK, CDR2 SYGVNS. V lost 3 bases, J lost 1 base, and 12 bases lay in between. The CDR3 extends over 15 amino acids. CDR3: CASSDPAGGNTEAFF. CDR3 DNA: TGTGCCAGCAGTGACCCCGCAGGCGGGAACACTGAAGCTTTCTTT.

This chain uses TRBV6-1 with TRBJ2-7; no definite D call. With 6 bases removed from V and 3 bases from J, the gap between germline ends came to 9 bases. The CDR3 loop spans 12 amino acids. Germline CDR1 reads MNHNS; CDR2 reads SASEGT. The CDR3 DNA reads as TGTGCCAGCAGCCCTTGGGGCTACGAGCAGTACTTC. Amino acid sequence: CASSPWGYEQYF.

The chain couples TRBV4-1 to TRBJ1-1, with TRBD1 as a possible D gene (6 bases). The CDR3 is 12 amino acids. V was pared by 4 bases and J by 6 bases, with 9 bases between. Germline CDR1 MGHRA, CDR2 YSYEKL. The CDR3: CASSLGASEAFF. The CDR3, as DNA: TGCGCCAGCAGCCTGGGGGCCTCTGAAGCTTTCTTT.

The CDR3 spells CASSAPYGNEQFF. The CDR3 DNA reads TGTGCCAGCAGCGCACCGTATGGGAATGAGCAGTTCTTC. V and J are TRBV9 and TRBJ2-1; D gene uncertain. V was pared by 3 bases and J by 7 bases, with 11 bases between. The CDR3 length is 13 residues. The germline V gene has CDR1 SGDLS and CDR2 YYNGEE. Together with reference TRBV9 and TRBJ2-1, the CDR3 gives the full variable domain: DSGVTQTPKHLITATGQRVTLRCSPRSGDLSVYWYQQSLDQGLQFLIQYYNGEERAKGNILERFSAQQFPDLHSELNLSSLELGDSALYFCASSAPYGNEQFFGPGTRLTVL.

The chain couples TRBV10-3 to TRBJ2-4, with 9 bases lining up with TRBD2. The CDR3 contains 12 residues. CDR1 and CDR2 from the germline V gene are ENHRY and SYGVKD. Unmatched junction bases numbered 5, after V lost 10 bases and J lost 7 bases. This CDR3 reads CATRGGANIQYF. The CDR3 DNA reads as TGTGCCACCCGCGGGGGGGCGAACATTCAGTACTTC.

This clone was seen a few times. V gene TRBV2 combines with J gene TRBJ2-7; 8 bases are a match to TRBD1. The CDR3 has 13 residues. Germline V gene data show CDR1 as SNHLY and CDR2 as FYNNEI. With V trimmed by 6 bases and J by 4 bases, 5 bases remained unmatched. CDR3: CASSPYRGYEQYV. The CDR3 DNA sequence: TGTGCCAGCAGCCCCTACAGGGGGTACGAGCAGTACGTC.

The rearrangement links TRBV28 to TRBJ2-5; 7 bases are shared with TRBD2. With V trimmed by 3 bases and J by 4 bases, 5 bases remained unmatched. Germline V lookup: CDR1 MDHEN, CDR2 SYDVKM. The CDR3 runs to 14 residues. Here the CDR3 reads CASSLAGAVETQYF. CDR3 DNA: TGTGCCAGCAGTTTGGCGGGAGCGGTAGAGACCCAGTACTTC.

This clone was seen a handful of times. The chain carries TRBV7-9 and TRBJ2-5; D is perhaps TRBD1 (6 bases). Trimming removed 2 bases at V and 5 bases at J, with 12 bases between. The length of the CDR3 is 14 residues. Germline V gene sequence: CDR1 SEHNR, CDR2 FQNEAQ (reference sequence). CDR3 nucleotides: TGTGCCAGCAGCTTATCGACAGGCCCGGAGACCCAGTACTTC. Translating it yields CASSLSTGPETQYF.

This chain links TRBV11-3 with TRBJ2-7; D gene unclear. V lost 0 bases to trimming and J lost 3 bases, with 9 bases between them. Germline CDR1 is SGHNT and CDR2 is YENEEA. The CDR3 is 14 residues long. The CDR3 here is CASSLEGLHYEQYV. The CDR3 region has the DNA TGTGCCAGCAGCTTAGAGGGCCTCCACTACGAGCAGTACGTC.

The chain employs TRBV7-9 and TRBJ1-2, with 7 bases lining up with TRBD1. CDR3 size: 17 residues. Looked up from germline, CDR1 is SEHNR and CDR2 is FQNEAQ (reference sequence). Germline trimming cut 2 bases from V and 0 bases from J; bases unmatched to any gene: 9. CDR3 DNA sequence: TGTGCCAGCAGCTTACTTGGGGGACAGCAAGCTAACTATGGCTACACCTTC. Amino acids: CASSLLGGQQANYGYTF.

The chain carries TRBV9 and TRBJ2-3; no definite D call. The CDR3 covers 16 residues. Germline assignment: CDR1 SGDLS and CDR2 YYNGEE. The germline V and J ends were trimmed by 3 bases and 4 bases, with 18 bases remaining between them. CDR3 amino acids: CASSDPVGSLSDTQYF. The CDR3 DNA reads TGTGCCAGCAGCGACCCGGTTGGGTCTCTGTCAGATACGCAGTATTTT.

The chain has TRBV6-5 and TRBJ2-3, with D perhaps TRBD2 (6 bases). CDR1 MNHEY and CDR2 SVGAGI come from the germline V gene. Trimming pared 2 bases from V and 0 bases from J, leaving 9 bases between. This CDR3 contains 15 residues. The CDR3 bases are TGTGCCAGCAGTTACCCGGGACTGAGCACAGATACGCAGTATTTT. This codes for CASSYPGLSTDTQYF.

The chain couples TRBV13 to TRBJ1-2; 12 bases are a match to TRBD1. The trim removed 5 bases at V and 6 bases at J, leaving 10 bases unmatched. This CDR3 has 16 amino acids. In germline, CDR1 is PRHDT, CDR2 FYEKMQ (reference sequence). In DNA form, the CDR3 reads TGTGCCAGCAGCCCATGGTCGGGACAGGGGGCAGATGGCTACACCTTC. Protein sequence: CASSPWSGQGADGYTF.

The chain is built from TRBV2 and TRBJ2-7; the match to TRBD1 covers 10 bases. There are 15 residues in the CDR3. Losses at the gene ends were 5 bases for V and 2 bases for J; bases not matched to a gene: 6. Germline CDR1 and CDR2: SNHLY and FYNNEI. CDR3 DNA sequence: TGTGCCAGCAGTAGCAGAGACAGGGGGCCCTACGAGCAGTACGTC. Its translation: CASSSRDRGPYEQYV.

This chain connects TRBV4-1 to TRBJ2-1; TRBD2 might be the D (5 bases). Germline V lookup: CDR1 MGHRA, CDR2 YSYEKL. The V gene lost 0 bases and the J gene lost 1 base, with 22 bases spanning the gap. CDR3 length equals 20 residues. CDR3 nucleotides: TGCGCCAGCAGCCAAGAAAAGATAGACTACCTCGGGTATTCCTACAATGAGCAGTTCTTC. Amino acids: CASSQEKIDYLGYSYNEQFF.